This T cell receptor beta chain appears in the sequencing data of a study of T cells in Graves' hyperthyroidism and ophthalmopathy. Study details: Peripheral blood was secured at the point of initial diagnosis, before any treatment. Study-wide findings and caveats: Median prediction lead before ophthalmopathy onset was about 6.7 months with the model.

Uncontrolled infections, other autoimmune diseases, pregnancy or lactation led to exclusion of patients. This clonotype was seen at least ten times. As yet, its antigen is unknown. TCR beta CDR3 regions were amplified from RNA transcripts. The TCR CDR3 was amplified in a first-round RT-PCR using the HTBI primer set. Each CDR3 protein gets one entry after TCRdb re-called the multiplex PCR reads with MiXCR. The sample contains some 740,000 distinct CDR3 sequences, less than 15% of which appear only once. This receptor was obtained from a young woman with Graves' hyperthyroidism. Sequenced material: blood.

As DNA, the CDR3 is TGTGCCAGTACAGGGATCATGGGCTACAATGAGCAGTTCTTC. Translated, it gives CASTGIMGYNEQFF. The rearrangement uses TRBV7-2 and TRBJ2-1, with D possibly being TRBD1 (6 bases). In germline, CDR1 is SGHTA, CDR2 FQGNSA. The CDR3 runs to 14 residues. The V and J ends lost 9 bases and 3 bases respectively, with 15 bases between them. Supplemented by reference TRBV7-2 and TRBJ2-1, the full variable domain reads GAGVSQSPSNKVTEKGKDVELRCDPISGHTALYWYRQSLGQGLEFLIYFQGNSAPDKSGLPSDRFSAERTGGSVSTLTIQRTQQEDSAVYLCASTGIMGYNEQFFGPGTRLTVL.